What follows describes a single T cell receptor beta chain. These data come from a study of OX40 agonist ivuxolimab in advanced cancers. The wider study: At 0.01 to 10 mg/kg, ivuxolimab was administered intravenously to patients every 2 weeks. The dose-escalation group included hepatocellular carcinoma, melanoma, renal cell carcinoma and head and neck cancer. Three patients had partial responses: one hepatocellular carcinoma, two cutaneous melanoma.

Measured with immunoSEQ multiplex PCR; TCRdb has only the in-frame clones, and not every one. This table has around 17,000 clones, approximately 86% appearing once. This CDR3 has 15 amino acids. V lost 4 bases to trimming and J lost 9 bases; unmatched junction nucleotides: 9. CDR1 is SGHTA and CDR2 is FQGNSA in the germline V gene. The sample was CD4+ or CD8+ T cells sorted from blood, taken in a trial of the OX40 agonist ivuxolimab. This TCR was sampled from an adult with an advanced solid tumor such as melanoma, head and neck, liver or kidney cancer. The chain employs TRBV7-2 and TRBJ1-6, with 7 bases aligning to TRBD1. CDR3 loop: CASSSKAGGGSPLHF. CDR3 DNA sequence: TGTGCCAGCAGCTCGAAAGCAGGGGGTGGTTCACCCCTCCACTTT. Filled out from reference TRBV7-2 and TRBJ1-6, the complete variable domain reads GAGVSQSPSNKVTEKGKDVELRCDPISGHTALYWYRQSLGQGLEFLIYFQGNSAPDKSGLPSDRFSAERTGGSVSTLTIQRTQQEDSAVYLCASSSKAGGGSPLHFGNGTRLTVT.